This T cell receptor (beta chain) was captured in a study of control samples from healthy donors and cancer patients. This CDR3 comprises 15 residues. Germline V CDR1 and CDR2: MNHEY, SMNVEV (reference sequence). V was trimmed by 5 bases and J by 2 bases, leaving 16 bases between them. This clone was picked up one time. Using immunoSEQ multiplex PCR, the repertoire was profiled, and TCRdb retains in-frame clones only, with some absent. The sample yields under 100,000 clones, 85% to 95% seen once. This receptor was taken from a woman aged 25 to 39 in good health. Sequences were obtained from blood. The V call is TRBV27, the J call TRBJ2-7; possibly TRBD1 or TRBD2 for D (7 bases each). Written as DNA, the CDR3 is TGTGCCAGCAGTCTCCAGGGGGGGGGAGCCTACGAGCAGTACTTC. It specifies CASSLQGGGAYEQYF.